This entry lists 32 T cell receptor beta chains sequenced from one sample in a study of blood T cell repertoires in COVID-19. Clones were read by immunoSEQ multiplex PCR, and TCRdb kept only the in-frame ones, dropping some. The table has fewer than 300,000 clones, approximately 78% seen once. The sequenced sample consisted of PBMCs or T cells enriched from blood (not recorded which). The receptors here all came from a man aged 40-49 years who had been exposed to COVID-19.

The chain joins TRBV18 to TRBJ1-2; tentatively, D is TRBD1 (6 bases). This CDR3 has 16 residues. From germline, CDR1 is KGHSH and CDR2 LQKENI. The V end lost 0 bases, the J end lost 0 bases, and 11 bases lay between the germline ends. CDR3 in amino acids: CASSPPGQGSNYGYTF. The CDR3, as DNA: TGTGCCAGCTCACCACCGGGACAAGGATCTAACTATGGCTACACCTTC.

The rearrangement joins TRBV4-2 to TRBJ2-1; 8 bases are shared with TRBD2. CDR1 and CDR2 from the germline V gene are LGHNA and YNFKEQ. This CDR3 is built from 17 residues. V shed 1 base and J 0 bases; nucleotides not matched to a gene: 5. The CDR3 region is CASSQATSGFSYNEQFF. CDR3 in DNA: TGTGCCAGCAGCCAAGCCACTAGCGGCTTCTCCTACAATGAGCAGTTCTTC.

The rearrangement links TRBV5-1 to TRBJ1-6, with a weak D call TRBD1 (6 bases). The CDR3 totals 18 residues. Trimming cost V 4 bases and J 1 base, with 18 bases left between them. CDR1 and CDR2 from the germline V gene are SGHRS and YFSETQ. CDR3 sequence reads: CASSPGQSEVSYNSPLHF. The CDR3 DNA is TGCGCCAGCAGCCCTGGACAGAGTGAGGTGTCCTATAATTCACCCCTCCACTTT.

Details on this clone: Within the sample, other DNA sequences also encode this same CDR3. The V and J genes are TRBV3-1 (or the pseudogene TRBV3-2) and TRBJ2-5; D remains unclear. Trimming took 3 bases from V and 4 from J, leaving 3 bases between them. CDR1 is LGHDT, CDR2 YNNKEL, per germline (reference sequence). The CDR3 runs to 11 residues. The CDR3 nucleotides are TGTGCCAGCAGCCAGGCAGAGACCCAGTACTTC. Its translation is CASSQAETQYF.

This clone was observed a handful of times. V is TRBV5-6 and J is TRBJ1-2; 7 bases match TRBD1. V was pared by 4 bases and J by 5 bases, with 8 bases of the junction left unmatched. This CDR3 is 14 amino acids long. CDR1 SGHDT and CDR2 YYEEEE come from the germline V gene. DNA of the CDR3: TGTGCCAGCAGCCCGATGACAGGGAAATATGGCTACACCTTC. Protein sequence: CASSPMTGKYGYTF.

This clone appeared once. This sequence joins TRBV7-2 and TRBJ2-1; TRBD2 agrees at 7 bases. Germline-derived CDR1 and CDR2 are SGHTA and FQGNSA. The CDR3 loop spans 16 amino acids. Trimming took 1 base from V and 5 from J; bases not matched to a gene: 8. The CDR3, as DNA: TGTGCCAGCAGCTTAGTAGGTGGGAGGGCCAACAATGAGCAGTTCTTC. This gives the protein CASSLVGGRANNEQFF.

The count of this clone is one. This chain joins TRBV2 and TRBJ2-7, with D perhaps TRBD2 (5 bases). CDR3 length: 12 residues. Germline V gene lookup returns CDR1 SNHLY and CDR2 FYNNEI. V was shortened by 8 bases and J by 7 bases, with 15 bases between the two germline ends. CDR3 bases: TGTGCCAGCCGGGTCGGGGTGGGGGAGCAGTACTTC. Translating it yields CASRVGVGEQYF.

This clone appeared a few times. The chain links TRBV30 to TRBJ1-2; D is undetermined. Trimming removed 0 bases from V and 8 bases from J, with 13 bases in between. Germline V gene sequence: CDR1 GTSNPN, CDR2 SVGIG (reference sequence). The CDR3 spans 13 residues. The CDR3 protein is CAWSVAAMGGYTF. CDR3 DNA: TGTGCCTGGAGTGTAGCTGCTATGGGCGGCTACACCTTC.

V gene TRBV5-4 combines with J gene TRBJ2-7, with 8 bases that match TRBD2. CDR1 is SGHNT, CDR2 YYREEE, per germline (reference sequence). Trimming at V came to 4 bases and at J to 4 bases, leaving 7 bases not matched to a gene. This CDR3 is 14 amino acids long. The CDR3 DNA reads TGTGCCAGCAGCCAGAGCGGGAGCCAGTACGAGCAGTACTTC. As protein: CASSQSGSQYEQYF.

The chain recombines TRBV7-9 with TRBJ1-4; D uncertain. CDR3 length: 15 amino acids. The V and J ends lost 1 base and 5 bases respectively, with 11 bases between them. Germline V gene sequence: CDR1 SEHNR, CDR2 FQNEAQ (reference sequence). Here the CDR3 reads CASSLGSVINEKLFF. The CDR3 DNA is TGTGCCAGCAGCTTAGGTTCAGTTATAAATGAAAAACTGTTTTTT. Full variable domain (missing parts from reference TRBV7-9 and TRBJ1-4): DTGVSQNPRHKITKRGQNVTFRCDPISEHNRLYWYRQTLGQGPEFLTYFQNEAQLEKSRLLSDRFSAERPKGSFSTLEIQRTEQGDSAMYLCASSLGSVINEKLFFGSGTQLSVL.

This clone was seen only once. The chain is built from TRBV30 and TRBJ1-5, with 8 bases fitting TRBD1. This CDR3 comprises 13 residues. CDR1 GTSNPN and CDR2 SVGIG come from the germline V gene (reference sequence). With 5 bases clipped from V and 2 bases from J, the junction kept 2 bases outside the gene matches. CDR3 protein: CAWGQGGNQPQHF. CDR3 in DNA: TGTGCCTGGGGACAGGGTGGCAATCAGCCCCAGCATTTT.

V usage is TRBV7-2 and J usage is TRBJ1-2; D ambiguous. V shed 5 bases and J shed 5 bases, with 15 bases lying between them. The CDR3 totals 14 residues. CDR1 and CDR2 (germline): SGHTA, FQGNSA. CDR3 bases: TGTGCCAGCAGCGGGAAGTCGGGGTCTTATGGCTACACCTTC. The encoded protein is CASSGKSGSYGYTF.

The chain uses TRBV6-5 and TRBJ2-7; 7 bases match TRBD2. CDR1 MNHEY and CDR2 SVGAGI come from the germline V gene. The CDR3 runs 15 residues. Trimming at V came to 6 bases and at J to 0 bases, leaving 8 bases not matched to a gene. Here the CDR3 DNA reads TGTGCCAGCAGCGGATCGGGACTAATCTCCTACGAGCAGTACTTC. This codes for CASSGSGLISYEQYF.

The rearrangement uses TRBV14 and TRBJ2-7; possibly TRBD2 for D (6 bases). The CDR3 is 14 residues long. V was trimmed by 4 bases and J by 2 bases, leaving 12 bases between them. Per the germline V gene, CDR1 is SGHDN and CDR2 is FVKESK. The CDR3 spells CASSLGRGPYEQYF. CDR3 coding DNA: TGTGCCAGCAGCCTGGGGCGGGGACCCTACGAGCAGTACTTC.

The CDR3 sequence is CASSYSTDTQYF. The CDR3 DNA reads as TGTGCCAGCAGCTACTCCACAGATACGCAGTATTTT. The chain joins TRBV7-9 to TRBJ2-3; D gene ambiguous. The CDR3 has 12 amino acids. Germline-derived CDR1 and CDR2 are SEHNR and FQNEAQ (reference sequence). V was clipped by 4 bases and J by 2 bases, with 4 bases between them.

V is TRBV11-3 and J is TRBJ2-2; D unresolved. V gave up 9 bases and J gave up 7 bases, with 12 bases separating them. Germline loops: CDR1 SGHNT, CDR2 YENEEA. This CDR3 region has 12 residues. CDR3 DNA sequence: TGTGCCAGGACCGGGTTCTACGGGGAGCTGTTTTTT. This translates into CARTGFYGELFF.

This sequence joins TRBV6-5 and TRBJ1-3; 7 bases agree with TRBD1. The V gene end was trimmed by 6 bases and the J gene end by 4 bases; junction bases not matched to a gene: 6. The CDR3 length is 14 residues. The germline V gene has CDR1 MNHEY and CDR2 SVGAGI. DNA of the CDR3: TGTGCCAGCAGCCCACAGGGGTGGGGAAACACCATATATTTT. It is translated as CASSPQGWGNTIYF.

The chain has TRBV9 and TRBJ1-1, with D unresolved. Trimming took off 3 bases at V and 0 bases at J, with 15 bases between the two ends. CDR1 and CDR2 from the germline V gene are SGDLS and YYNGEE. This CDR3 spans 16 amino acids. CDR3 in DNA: TGTGCCAGCAGCGAGATCAGAGGGCGTGTGAACACTGAAGCTTTCTTT. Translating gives CASSEIRGRVNTEAFF. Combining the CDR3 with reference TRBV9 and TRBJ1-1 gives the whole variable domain DSGVTQTPKHLITATGQRVTLRCSPRSGDLSVYWYQQSLDQGLQFLIQYYNGEERAKGNILERFSAQQFPDLHSELNLSSLELGDSALYFCASSEIRGRVNTEAFFGQGTRLTVV.

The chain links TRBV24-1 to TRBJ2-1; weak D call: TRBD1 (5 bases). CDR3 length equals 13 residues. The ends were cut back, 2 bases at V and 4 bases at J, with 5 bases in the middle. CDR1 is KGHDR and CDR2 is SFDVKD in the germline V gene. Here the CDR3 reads CATSDSGYNEQFF. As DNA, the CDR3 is TGTGCCACCAGTGATTCAGGGTACAATGAGCAGTTCTTC.

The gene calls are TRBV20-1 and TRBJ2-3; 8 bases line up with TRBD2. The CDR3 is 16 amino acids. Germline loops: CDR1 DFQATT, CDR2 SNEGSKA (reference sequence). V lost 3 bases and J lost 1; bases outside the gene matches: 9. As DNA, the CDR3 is TGCAGTGCTAGTCGCGCGGGACTAGGGGGCACAGATACGCAGTATTTT. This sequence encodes CSASRAGLGGTDTQYF.

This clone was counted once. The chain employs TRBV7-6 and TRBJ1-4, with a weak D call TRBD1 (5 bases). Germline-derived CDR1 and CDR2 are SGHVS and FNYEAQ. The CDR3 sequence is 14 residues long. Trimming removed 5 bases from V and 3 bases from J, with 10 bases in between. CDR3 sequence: CASSQSGANEKLFF. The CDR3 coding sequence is TGTGCCAGCAGCCAGTCGGGGGCTAATGAAAAACTGTTTTTT.

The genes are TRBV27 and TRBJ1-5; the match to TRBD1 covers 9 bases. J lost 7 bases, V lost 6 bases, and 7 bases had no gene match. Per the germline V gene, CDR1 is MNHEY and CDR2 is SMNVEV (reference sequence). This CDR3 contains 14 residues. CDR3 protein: CASSSQGARQPQHF. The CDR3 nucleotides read TGTGCCAGCAGCTCACAGGGGGCTAGGCAGCCCCAGCATTTT.

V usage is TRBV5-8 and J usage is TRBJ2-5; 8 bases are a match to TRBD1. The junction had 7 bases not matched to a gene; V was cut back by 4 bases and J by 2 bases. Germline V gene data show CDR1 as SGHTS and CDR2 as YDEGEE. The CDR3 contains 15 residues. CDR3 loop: CASSARGQGQETQYF. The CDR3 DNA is TGTGCCAGCAGCGCCCGCGGACAGGGACAAGAGACCCAGTACTTC.

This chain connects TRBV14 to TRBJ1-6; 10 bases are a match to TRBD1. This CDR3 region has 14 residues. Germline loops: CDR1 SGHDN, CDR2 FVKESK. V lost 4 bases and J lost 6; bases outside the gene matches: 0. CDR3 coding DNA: TGTGCCAGCAGCCGGACAGGGGGTAATTCACCCCTCCACTTT. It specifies CASSRTGGNSPLHF.

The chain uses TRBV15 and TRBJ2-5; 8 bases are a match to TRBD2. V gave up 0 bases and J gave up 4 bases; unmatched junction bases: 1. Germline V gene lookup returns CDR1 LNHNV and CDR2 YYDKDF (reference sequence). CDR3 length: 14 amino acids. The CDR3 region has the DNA TGTGCCACCAGCAGAGACCGGGGGGGAGAGACCCAGTACTTC. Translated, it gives CATSRDRGGETQYF.

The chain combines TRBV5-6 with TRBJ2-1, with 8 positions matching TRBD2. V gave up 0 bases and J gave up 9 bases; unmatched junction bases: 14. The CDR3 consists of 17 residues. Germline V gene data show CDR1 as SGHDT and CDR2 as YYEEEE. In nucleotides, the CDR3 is TGTGCCAGCAGCTTGGGGGCGGTGCGGGAGGATGTAGGTGAGCAGTTCTTC. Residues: CASSLGAVREDVGEQFF.

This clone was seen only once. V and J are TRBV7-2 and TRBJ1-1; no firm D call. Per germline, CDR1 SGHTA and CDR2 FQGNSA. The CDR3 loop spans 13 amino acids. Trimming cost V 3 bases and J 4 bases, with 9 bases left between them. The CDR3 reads CASSLFRSTEAFF. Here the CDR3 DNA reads TGTGCCAGCAGCTTGTTTAGGAGCACTGAAGCTTTCTTT.

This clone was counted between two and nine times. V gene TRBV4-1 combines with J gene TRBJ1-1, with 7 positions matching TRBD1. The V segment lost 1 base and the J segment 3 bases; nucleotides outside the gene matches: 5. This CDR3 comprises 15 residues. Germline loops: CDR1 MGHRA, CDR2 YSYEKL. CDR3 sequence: CASSQGDRVDTEAFF. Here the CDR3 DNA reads TGCGCCAGCAGCCAAGGAGACAGGGTGGACACTGAAGCTTTCTTT.

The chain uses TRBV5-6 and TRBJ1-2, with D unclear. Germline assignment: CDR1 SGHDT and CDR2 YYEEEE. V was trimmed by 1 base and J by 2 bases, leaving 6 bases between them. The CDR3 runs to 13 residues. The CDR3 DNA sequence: TGTGCCAGCAGCTTGACAGCAAACTATGGCTACACCTTC. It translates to CASSLTANYGYTF.

The CDR3 nucleotides are TGCGCCAGCAGCTTGGGATGGAGGGAGCAGTACTTC. Translated, it gives CASSLGWREQYF. J is TRBJ2-7 and V is TRBV5-1, with a tentative D call TRBD2 (5 bases). CDR1 and CDR2 from the germline V gene are SGHRS and YFSETQ. V dropped 0 bases and J dropped 7 bases, with 8 bases sitting between them. The CDR3 is 12 residues long.

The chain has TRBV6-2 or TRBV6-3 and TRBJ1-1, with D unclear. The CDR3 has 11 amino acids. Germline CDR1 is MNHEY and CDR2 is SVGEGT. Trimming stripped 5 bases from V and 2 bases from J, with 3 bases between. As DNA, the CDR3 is TGTGCCAGCAGTATAAACACTGAAGCTTTCTTT. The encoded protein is CASSINTEAFF.

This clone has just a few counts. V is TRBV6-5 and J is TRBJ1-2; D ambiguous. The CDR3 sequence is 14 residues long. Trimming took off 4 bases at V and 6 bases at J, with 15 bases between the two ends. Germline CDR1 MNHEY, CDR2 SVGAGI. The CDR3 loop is CASSSRQVLDGYTF. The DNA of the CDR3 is TGTGCCAGCAGTTCCCGGCAGGTGCTGGATGGCTACACCTTC.